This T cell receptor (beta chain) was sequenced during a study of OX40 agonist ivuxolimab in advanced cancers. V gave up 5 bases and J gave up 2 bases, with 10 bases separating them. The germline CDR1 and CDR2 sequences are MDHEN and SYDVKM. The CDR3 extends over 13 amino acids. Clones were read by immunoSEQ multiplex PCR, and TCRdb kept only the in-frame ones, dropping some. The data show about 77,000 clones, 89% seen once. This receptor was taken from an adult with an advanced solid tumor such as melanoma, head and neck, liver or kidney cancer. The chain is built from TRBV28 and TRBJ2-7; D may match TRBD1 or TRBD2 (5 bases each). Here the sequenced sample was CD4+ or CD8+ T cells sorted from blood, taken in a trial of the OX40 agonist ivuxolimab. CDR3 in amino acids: CASSPGPAYEQYF. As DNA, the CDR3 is TGTGCCAGCAGTCCGGGGCCCGCCTACGAGCAGTACTTC.